A selection of T cell receptor beta chains follows, all from one sample in a study of Graves' ophthalmopathy and Graves' hyperthyroidism. TCRdb ran MiXCR on the multiplex PCR reads and lists one entry per CDR3 protein. Of around 520,000 distinct CDR3 sequences in the sample, about 40% were seen once. What was sequenced was peripheral blood or thyroid tissue (not recorded which). All receptors derive from an adult man with Graves' hyperthyroidism. The CDR3 runs from the conserved cysteine through the conserved F or W. A D gene is named only where the DNA matches it firmly. Clone size appears in some rows only: once, few, many, or a class for an expanded clone.

len	v_gene	j_gene	abundance	d_gene	CDR3aa	CDR3nt
14	TRBV2	TRBJ2-2	.	.	CASVWDSNTGELFF	TGTGCCAGCGTCTGGGACTCCAACACCGGGGAGCTGTTTTTT
11	TRBV29-1	TRBJ2-1	.	.	CSVVPRDEQFF	TGCAGCGTTGTTCCCCGAGATGAGCAGTTCTTC
11	TRBV20-1	TRBJ1-1	.	TRBD1	CSVRQGTEAFF	TGCAGTGTTCGACAGGGCACTGAAGCTTTCTTT
15	TRBV5-1	TRBJ2-2	.	.	CASGISGPPSGELFF	TGCGCCAGCGGGATAAGTGGGCCACCGTCCGGGGAGCTGTTTTTT
14	TRBV20-1	TRBJ2-5	many	.	CSAPEMGDVKTQYF	TGCAGTGCCCCAGAAATGGGGGACGTAAAGACCCAGTACTTC
9	TRBV6-4	TRBJ1-5	many	.	CASSVNQHF	TGTGCCAGCAGCGTCAACCAGCATTTT
13	TRBV2	TRBJ1-1	many	.	CASSEDLNTEAFF	TGTGCCAGCAGTGAGGACCTGAACACTGAAGCTTTCTTT
11	TRBV28	TRBJ1-1	few	TRBD1	CATDRATEAFF	TGTGCCACGGACAGGGCCACTGAAGCTTTCTTT
15	TRBV9	TRBJ1-2	many	.	CASSERPGLVGGYTF	TGTGCCAGCAGCGAGAGACCGGGGCTCGTGGGAGGCTACACCTTC
14	TRBV7-2	TRBJ2-7	.	TRBD1	CASSTGQGGYEQYF	TGTGCCAGCAGCACAGGACAGGGCGGCTACGAGCAGTACTTC
16	TRBV12-3/TRBV12-4	TRBJ2-2	many	.	CASSEESGTNTGELFF	TGTGCCAGCAGTGAGGAGTCCGGGACGAACACCGGGGAGCTGTTTTTT
11	TRBV10-2	TRBJ2-2	.	.	CASTGSTEAVF	TGCGCCTCTACAGGGAGCACTGAAGCTGTTTTT
13	TRBV28	TRBJ2-5	many	.	CASSVPGLETQYF	TGTGCCAGCAGCGTTCCAGGGTTGGAGACCCAGTACTTC
13	TRBV5-1	TRBJ1-5	few	TRBD1	CASSLEGQGREHF	TGCGCCAGCAGCTTGGAGGGACAGGGAAGGGAACATTTT
15	TRBV4-1	TRBJ1-2	many	.	CASSQGVVINYGYTF	TGCGCCAGCAGCCAAGGAGTAGTAATCAACTATGGCTACACCTTC
14	TRBV7-6	TRBJ1-1	many	TRBD1	CASSLGGQSLEAFF	TGTGCCAGCAGCTTAGGGGGACAGAGTCTTGAAGCTTTCTTT
20	TRBV14	TRBJ1-2	.	.	CASSQDRGRTRANVLHDYTF	TGTGCCAGCAGCCAAGATAGGGGCCGCACTAGGGCCAACGTCCTGCATGACTACACCTTC
13	TRBV25-1	TRBJ2-3	.	TRBD2	CAGTSGFTDTQYF	TGTGCCGGGACTAGCGGTTTCACAGATACGCAGTATTTT
17	TRBV27	TRBJ1-1	.	TRBD1	CASSPNLRQGRNTEAFF	TGTGCCAGCAGTCCCAATTTACGACAGGGGAGGAACACTGAAGCTTTCTTT
15	TRBV2	TRBJ1-1	.	.	CASLTSGAGNTEAFF	TGTGCCAGCTTGACTAGCGGGGCAGGGAACACTGAAGCTTTCTTT
13	TRBV30	TRBJ2-7	.	TRBD1	CAWTPDRDYEQYF	TGTGCCTGGACCCCCGACAGGGACTACGAGCAGTACTTC
13	TRBV29-1	TRBJ1-2	few	.	CSVEDRGPYGYTF	TGCAGCGTTGAAGATCGGGGCCCCTATGGCTACACCTTC
13	TRBV24-1	TRBJ1-1	many	TRBD1	CATSVGQGTEAFF	TGTGCCACCTCAGTAGGACAGGGCACTGAAGCTTTCTTT
13	TRBV7-9	TRBJ2-7	.	.	CASSYPGRYEQYF	TGTGCCAGCAGCTACCCGGGCCGATACGAGCAGTACTTC
15	TRBV20-1	TRBJ1-2	many	.	CSARRGADSLYGYTF	TGCAGTGCTAGGAGGGGGGCGGATAGTCTCTATGGCTACACCTTC
16	TRBV15	TRBJ2-3	.	.	CATSRVPSASTDTQYF	TGTGCCACCAGCAGAGTTCCTAGCGCGAGCACAGATACGCAGTATTTT
15	TRBV6-5	TRBJ1-3	many	.	CASSYSGPSGNTIYF	TGTGCCAGCAGTTACTCGGGACCCTCTGGAAACACCATATATTTT
15	TRBV12-3/TRBV12-4	TRBJ2-2	many	.	CASSLRQVWTGELFF	TGTGCCAGCAGTTTACGACAGGTGTGGACCGGGGAGCTGTTTTTT
19	TRBV7-3	TRBJ2-6	.	TRBD2	CASSRPGAGVSSGANVLTF	TGTGCCAGCAGCCGCCCCGGAGCGGGGGTGAGCTCTGGGGCCAACGTCCTGACTTTC
16	TRBV29-1	TRBJ2-2	.	TRBD2	CSVGGLAGRYTGELFF	TGCAGCGTTGGCGGACTAGCGGGCAGGTACACCGGGGAGCTGTTTTTT
13	TRBV20-1	TRBJ2-5	.	.	CSASIGSRETQYF	TGCAGTGCTAGTATCGGGAGTCGAGAGACCCAGTACTTC
14	TRBV6-1	TRBJ1-5	.	.	CASSLAGMNQPQHF	TGTGCCAGCAGTCTGGCAGGGATGAATCAGCCCCAGCATTTT
16	TRBV7-8	TRBJ2-5	many	TRBD1	CASSLVGQGRGETQYF	TGTGCCAGCAGCTTAGTAGGACAGGGGAGGGGAGAGACCCAGTACTTC
16	TRBV20-1	TRBJ1-2	.	TRBD1	CSASGQGATDNYGYTF	TGCAGTGCTAGCGGACAGGGTGCCACAGATAACTATGGCTACACCTTC
12	TRBV6-1	TRBJ2-7	many	.	CATSKQGYEQYF	TGTGCCACCTCTAAACAGGGTTACGAGCAGTACTTC
13	TRBV9	TRBJ1-1	.	TRBD1	CASRGTEDTEAFF	TGTGCCAGCAGGGGGACAGAGGACACTGAAGCTTTCTTT
14	TRBV7-2	TRBJ2-2	few	.	CASSHGTNTGELFF	TGTGCCAGCAGCCATGGGACCAACACCGGGGAGCTGTTTTTT
16	TRBV6-1	TRBJ2-7	many	TRBD1	CASSEVPGQGPYEQYF	TGTGCCAGCAGTGAAGTCCCGGGACAGGGCCCTTACGAGCAGTACTTC
12	TRBV29-1	TRBJ1-2	.	TRBD1	CSSQDRGFGYTF	TGCAGCAGCCAGGACAGGGGATTTGGCTACACCTTC
15	TRBV10-3	TRBJ2-7	few	.	CAISDGGVTSYEQYF	TGTGCCATCAGTGACGGAGGAGTGACCTCCTACGAGCAGTACTTC
13	TRBV29-1	TRBJ2-1	few	.	CSVGGTAYNEQFF	TGCAGCGTTGGCGGGACAGCCTACAATGAGCAGTTCTTC
15	TRBV14	TRBJ2-2	few	.	CASSQDLGVYGELFF	TGTGCCAGCAGCCAAGACCTCGGGGTGTACGGGGAGCTGTTTTTT
15	TRBV6-5	TRBJ2-2	few	.	CASRRWQTNTGELFF	TGTGCCAGCCGGAGGTGGCAGACGAACACCGGGGAGCTGTTTTTT
16	TRBV30	TRBJ1-2	.	.	CAWSVLVGDSHYGYTF	TGTGCCTGGAGTGTACTTGTTGGGGATAGTCACTATGGCTACACCTTC
13	TRBV6-5	TRBJ2-2	.	.	CASSQWGNGELFF	TGTGCCAGCAGCCAGTGGGGCAACGGGGAGCTGTTTTTT
13	TRBV12-3/TRBV12-4	TRBJ2-5	many	.	CASSFPGVETQYF	TGTGCCAGCAGTTTTCCAGGGGTGGAGACCCAGTACTTC
13	TRBV20-1	TRBJ1-1	.	.	CSARVGGETEAFF	TGCAGTGCTAGAGTCGGGGGGGAGACTGAAGCTTTCTTT
15	TRBV15	TRBJ1-5	.	.	CATSIFREWHQPQHF	TGTGCCACCAGCATTTTCCGGGAATGGCATCAGCCCCAGCATTTT
15	TRBV7-9	TRBJ2-7	.	TRBD2	CASSSSSGRTYEQYF	TGTGCCAGCAGCTCCTCTAGCGGGAGGACCTACGAGCAGTACTTC
13	TRBV20-1	TRBJ2-1	.	.	CSASGTGYNEQFF	TGCAGTGCTAGTGGAACAGGTTACAATGAGCAGTTCTTC